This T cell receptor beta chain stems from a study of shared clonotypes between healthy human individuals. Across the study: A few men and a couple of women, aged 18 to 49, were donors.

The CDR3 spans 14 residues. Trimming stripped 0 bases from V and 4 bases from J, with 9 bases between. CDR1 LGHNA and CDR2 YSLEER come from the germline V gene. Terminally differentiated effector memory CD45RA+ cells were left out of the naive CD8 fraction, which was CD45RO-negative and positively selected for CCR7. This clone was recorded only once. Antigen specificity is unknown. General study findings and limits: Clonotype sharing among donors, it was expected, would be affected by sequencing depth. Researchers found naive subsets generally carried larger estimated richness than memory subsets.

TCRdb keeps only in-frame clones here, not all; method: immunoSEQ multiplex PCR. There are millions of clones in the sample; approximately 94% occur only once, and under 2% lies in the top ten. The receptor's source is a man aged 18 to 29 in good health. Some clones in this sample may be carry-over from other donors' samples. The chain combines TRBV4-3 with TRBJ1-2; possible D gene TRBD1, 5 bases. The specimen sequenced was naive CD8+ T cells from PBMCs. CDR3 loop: CASSQDERGYGYTF. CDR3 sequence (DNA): TGCGCCAGCAGCCAAGACGAGAGGGGCTATGGCTACACCTTC.